Listed below are T cell receptor beta chains from one sample, sequenced in a study of T cell changes during pregnancy in multiple sclerosis. Measured with immunoSEQ multiplex PCR; TCRdb has only the in-frame clones, and not every one. The repertoire holds roughly 50,000 clones, with around 94% as singletons. The source material was CD8+ T cells from peripheral blood mononuclear cells, sampled in the third trimester of pregnancy. These receptors originate from a female donor with multiple sclerosis, enrolled in a pregnancy study. Both conserved end residues are part of each CDR3. A D gene is named only where the DNA matches it firmly. For some rows the clone size is stated as once, few or many, or as a class when expanded; others skip it.

>TRBJ2-1|NA|TRBD2|TRBV11-3
CASSLGRGREGSYEQFF
TGTGCCAGCAGCTTAGGTCGGGGGCGGGAGGGCTCCTATGAGCAGTTCTTC
>TRBJ1-1|NA|NA|TRBV12-5
CASGLGARGTEAFF
TGTGCTAGTGGTTTGGGGGCAAGGGGCACTGAAGCTTTCTTT
>TRBJ1-1|NA|TRBD1|TRBV30
CAWSARWTGEMNTEAFF
TGTGCCTGGAGTGCACGGTGGACAGGGGAGATGAACACTGAAGCTTTCTTT
>TRBJ2-7|NA|TRBD1|TRBV5-1
CASRLFFRGNYEQYF
TGCGCCAGCAGGCTATTTTTCAGGGGGAACTACGAGCAGTACTTC
>TRBJ2-7|NA|TRBD2|TRBV30
CAWSVGAGDHEQYF
TGTGCCTGGAGTGTAGGGGCGGGAGATCACGAGCAGTACTTC
>TRBJ2-7|NA|TRBD1|TRBV7-2
CASSLGTGGLSYEQYF
TGTGCCAGCAGCTTAGGGACAGGGGGCCTCTCCTACGAGCAGTACTTC
>TRBJ1-5|NA|NA|TRBV5-1
CASSPGTHSNQPQHF
TGCGCCAGCAGCCCCGGGACTCATAGCAATCAGCCCCAGCATTTT
>TRBJ1-2|NA|NA|TRBV28
CASSFPGKGDGYTF
TGTGCCAGCAGTTTCCCAGGGAAAGGAGACGGCTACACCTTC
>TRBJ2-7|NA|NA|TRBV4-1
CASSQDHGYEQYF
TGCGCCAGCAGCCAAGACCACGGTTACGAGCAGTACTTC
>TRBJ2-3|NA|NA|TRBV12-2
CASRRRDFLEDTQYF
TGTGCAAGTCGCCGCCGGGACTTCCTGGAAGATACGCAGTATTTT
>TRBJ2-7|NA|NA|TRBV11-2
CASRMVGAYEQYF
TGTGCCAGCAGAATGGTAGGGGCCTACGAGCAGTACTTC
>TRBJ2-5|NA|TRBD2|TRBV7-9
CASSLGEIAGIQETQYF
TGTGCCAGCAGCTTAGGGGAGATAGCGGGGATCCAAGAGACCCAGTACTTC
>TRBJ2-7|NA|NA|TRBV2
CASIITSLTYEQYF
TGTGCCAGCATTATTACTAGTCTGACCTACGAGCAGTACTTC
>TRBJ2-3|NA|TRBD2|TRBV6-4
CAELAGVRDTQYF
TGTGCCGAACTAGCGGGAGTGCGGGATACGCAGTATTTT
>TRBJ2-7|NA|NA|TRBV10-1
CASSESSSSYEQYF
TGCGCCAGCAGTGAGAGTAGTAGCTCCTACGAGCAGTACTTC
>TRBJ1-5|NA|NA|TRBV28
CAITTGRGNQPQHF
TGTGCCATTACGACAGGCCGCGGTAATCAGCCCCAGCATTTT
>TRBJ2-7|NA|NA|TRBV25-1
CASSYAAGEQYF
TGTGCCAGCAGTTACGCGGCAGGGGAGCAGTACTTC
>TRBJ2-7|NA|NA|TRBV30
CAWTWESSYEQYF
TGTGCCTGGACCTGGGAGAGCTCCTACGAGCAGTACTTC
>TRBJ2-1|NA|NA|TRBV7-9
CASSRGLRSSYNEQFF
TGTGCCAGCAGCCGCGGACTTCGGAGCTCCTACAATGAGCAGTTCTTC
>TRBJ2-1|NA|NA|TRBV6-4
CASSLTHVSYNEQFF
TGTGCCAGCAGCTTGACTCACGTATCCTACAATGAGCAGTTCTTC
>TRBJ2-7|NA|TRBD2|TRBV27
CASSLQGLAGYEQYF
TGTGCCAGCAGTTTACAGGGACTAGCGGGCTACGAGCAGTACTTC
>TRBJ1-5|NA|TRBD1|TRBV27
CASSSGTGWNQPQHF
TGTGCCAGCAGTTCCGGGACAGGGTGGAATCAGCCCCAGCATTTT
>TRBJ2-1|NA|TRBD2|TRBV29-1
CSGTRTSGRDEQFF
TGCAGCGGGACTAGGACTAGCGGGAGGGATGAGCAGTTCTTC
>TRBJ2-7|NA|TRBD1|TRBV5-1
CASSVGTGPPYEQYF
TGCGCCAGCAGCGTCGGGACAGGACCACCCTACGAGCAGTACTTC
>TRBJ1-2|NA|TRBD1|TRBV19
CASSERQGWNGYTF
TGTGCCAGTAGCGAACGACAGGGGTGGAATGGCTACACCTTC
>TRBJ2-3|NA|NA|TRBV28
CASSWGHRATDTQYF
TGTGCCAGCAGTTGGGGGCACAGGGCGACAGATACGCAGTATTTT
>TRBJ2-3|NA|NA|TRBV9
CASSVGGGTSTDTQYF
TGTGCCAGCAGCGTAGGGGGCGGTACTAGCACAGATACGCAGTATTTT
>TRBJ2-1|NA|TRBD1|TRBV13
CASRGTEYNEQFF
TGTGCCAGCAGGGGGACAGAGTACAATGAGCAGTTCTTC
>TRBJ2-1|NA|TRBD2|TRBV7-2
CASGTSGRASYNEQFF
TGTGCCAGTGGGACTAGCGGGAGGGCCTCCTACAATGAGCAGTTCTTC
>TRBJ2-7|NA|TRBD2|TRBV6-4
CASSASSGTSVDEQYF
TGTGCCAGCAGTGCTTCCTCCGGGACTAGCGTCGACGAGCAGTACTTC
>TRBJ1-1|once|NA|TRBV27
CASSSPLREGVEWKTFF
TGTGCCAGCAGTTCCCCGCTAAGGGAGGGAGTGGAGTGGAAGACTTTCTTT
>TRBJ1-4|NA|NA|TRBV6-5
CASRGDEKLFF
TGTGCCAGCAGGGGAGATGAAAAACTGTTTTTT
>TRBJ2-1|NA|NA|TRBV6-1
CASHDGLPSNEQFF
TGTGCCAGCCATGACGGACTACCGTCCAATGAGCAGTTCTTC
>TRBJ2-5|NA|TRBD2|TRBV27
CASSLRVAGGQETQYF
TGTGCCAGCAGTTTAAGAGTAGCGGGGGGCCAAGAGACCCAGTACTTC
>TRBJ1-1|once|TRBD1|TRBV9
CASSGTGGNTEAFF
TGTGCCAGCAGCGGGACAGGGGGGAACACTGAAGCTTTCTTT
>TRBJ2-7|NA|TRBD2|TRBV7-9
CASSLIRGGSYEQYF
TGTGCCAGCAGCTTAATACGGGGGGGCTCCTACGAGCAGTACTTC
>TRBJ2-2|NA|TRBD2|TRBV5-6
CASSLGLAGGAGELFF
TGTGCCAGCAGCCTAGGACTAGCGGGAGGTGCCGGGGAGCTGTTTTTT
>TRBJ2-7|NA|TRBD2|TRBV5-5
CASSLGFKGGSYEQYF
TGTGCCAGCAGCTTGGGGTTTAAGGGAGGGTCCTACGAGCAGTACTTC
>TRBJ2-5|NA|TRBD2|TRBV2
CASRPTSGEETQYF
TGTGCCAGCAGACCCACTAGCGGAGAAGAGACCCAGTACTTC
>TRBJ1-4|once|NA|TRBV19
CASSKGHVDEKLFF
TGTGCCAGTAGTAAGGGACACGTTGATGAAAAACTGTTTTTT
>TRBJ1-4|NA|TRBD1|TRBV6-5
CASSYSTGDHNEKLFF
TGTGCCAGCAGTTACTCGACAGGGGATCATAATGAAAAACTGTTTTTT
>TRBJ1-6|NA|TRBD1|TRBV27
CASSRTRTGGASPLHF
TGTGCCAGCAGCCGAACCCGGACAGGGGGCGCGTCACCCCTCCACTTT